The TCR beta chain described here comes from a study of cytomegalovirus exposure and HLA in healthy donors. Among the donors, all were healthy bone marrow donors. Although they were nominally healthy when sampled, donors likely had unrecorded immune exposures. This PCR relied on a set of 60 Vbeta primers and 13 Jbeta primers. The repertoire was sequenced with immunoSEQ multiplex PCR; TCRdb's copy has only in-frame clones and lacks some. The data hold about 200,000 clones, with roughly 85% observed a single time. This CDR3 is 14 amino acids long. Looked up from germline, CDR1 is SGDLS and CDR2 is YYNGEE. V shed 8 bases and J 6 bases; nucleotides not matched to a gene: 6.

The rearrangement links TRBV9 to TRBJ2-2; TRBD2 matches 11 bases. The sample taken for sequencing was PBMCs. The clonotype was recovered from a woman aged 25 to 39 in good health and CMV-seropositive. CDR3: CASTSGRSAGELFF. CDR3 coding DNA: TGTGCCAGTACTAGCGGGAGATCCGCCGGGGAGCTGTTTTTT.